The entry below gives a single TCR beta chain sequence along with its context. PCR was performed using 60 Vbeta and 13 Jbeta primers. Here immunoSEQ multiplex PCR was the method, and the copy in TCRdb shows in-frame clones only, minus some. The sample holds around 100,000 clones; roughly 80% are singletons and the top ten take more than 9.5%. The data were obtained in a study of cytomegalovirus exposure and HLA in healthy donors. V was shortened by 4 bases and J by 1 base, with 13 bases between the two germline ends. Germline loops: CDR1 SGHTA, CDR2 FQGNSA. This CDR3 is built from 15 residues. Sequenced: PBMCs. V usage is TRBV7-2 and J usage is TRBJ1-1; D unresolved. The source of this sequence is a male donor in good health and CMV-seropositive. The CDR3 DNA is TGTGCCAGCAGCTCGAATCAACAGAGGAACACTGAAGCTTTCTTT. Encoded protein: CASSSNQQRNTEAFF.